The entry below describes one T cell receptor beta chain. These data originate in a study of blood T cell repertoires in COVID-19. Study overall: In each case, the material was cDNA or gDNA derived from T cells, B-cell-depleted T cells, or PBMCs.

In the original analysis: Reference gene primer amplification yielded estimated nucleated cell counts. The protocol was immunoSEQ multiplex PCR, while the TCRdb copy is restricted to in-frame clones and leaves out a portion. That table is the source of V, J and clone size, and D and trimming were worked out from the DNA. The profile shows under 20,000 clones, roughly 84% of them singletons. With 5 bases removed from V and 6 bases from J, the gap between germline ends came to 20 bases. The germline V gene encodes CDR1 MNHEY and CDR2 SVGEGT. The CDR3 is made up of 16 amino acids. The receptor was isolated from a human donor with active COVID-19. The donor label of this sample is uncertain. The chain carries TRBV6-2 or TRBV6-3 and TRBJ1-5, with TRBD1 as a possible D gene (6 bases). Sequencing used peripheral blood. CDR3 nucleotides: TGTGCCAGCAGTCCCGTCATCACAGGGTTAGGTCAGCCCCAGCATTTT. It translates to CASSPVITGLGQPQHF.